Shown below are 3 T cell receptor beta chains from a single sample sequenced in a study of glioma-infiltrating T cells after dendritic cell vaccination. TCRdb's copy holds only in-frame clones and misses some; the assay was immunoSEQ multiplex PCR. The table records just under 100,000 clones, approximately 80% of them present only once. As for time point: after dendritic cell vaccination, including at tumor progression/relapse. Sequenced here: blood, sampled after dendritic cell vaccination. The receptors were sampled from a human donor with glioblastoma.

This rearrangement joins TRBV30 to TRBJ2-2; D ambiguous. V was clipped by 0 bases and J by 6 bases, with 8 bases between them. Germline V lookup: CDR1 GTSNPN, CDR2 SVGIG (reference sequence). The CDR3 has 13 residues. This CDR3 is CAWSVGRAGELFF. The CDR3 nucleotides are TGTGCCTGGAGTGTAGGCCGGGCCGGGGAGCTGTTTTTT.

The chain joins TRBV5-8 to TRBJ2-5; 8 nucleotides agree with TRBD2. Germline loops: CDR1 SGHTS, CDR2 YDEGEE. The junction had 9 bases not matched to a gene; V was cut back by 0 bases and J by 5 bases. The CDR3 covers 16 residues. The chain's CDR3 is CASSLAGAGGEETQYF. The CDR3 DNA follows: TGTGCCAGCAGCTTGGCCGGGGCGGGGGGTGAGGAGACCCAGTACTTC.

In this sample, this clone turned up a few times. The chain has TRBV7-9 and TRBJ2-7, with TRBD1 matching 7 bases. V trimming: 2 bases; J trimming: 7 bases; junction bases outside the gene matches: 2. The CDR3 contains 12 residues. Germline values: CDR1 SEHNR, CDR2 FQNEAQ (reference sequence). The CDR3 protein is CASSLQGQEQYF. The DNA for the CDR3 is TGTGCCAGCAGCTTACAGGGACAGGAGCAGTACTTC.